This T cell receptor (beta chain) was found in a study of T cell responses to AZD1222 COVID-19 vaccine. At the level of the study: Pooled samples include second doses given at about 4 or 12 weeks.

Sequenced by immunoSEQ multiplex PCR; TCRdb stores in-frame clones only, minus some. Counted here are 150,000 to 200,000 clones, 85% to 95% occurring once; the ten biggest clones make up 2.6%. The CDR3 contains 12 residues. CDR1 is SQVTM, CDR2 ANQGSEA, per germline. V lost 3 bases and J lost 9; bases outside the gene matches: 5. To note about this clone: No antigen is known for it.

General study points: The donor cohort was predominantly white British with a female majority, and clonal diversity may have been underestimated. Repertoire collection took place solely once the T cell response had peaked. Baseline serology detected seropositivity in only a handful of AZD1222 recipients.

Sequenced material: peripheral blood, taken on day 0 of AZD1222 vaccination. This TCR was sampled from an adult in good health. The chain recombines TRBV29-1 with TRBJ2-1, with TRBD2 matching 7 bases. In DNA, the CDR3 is TGCAGCGTTGATTCGCGGGGGATTGAGCAGTTCTTC. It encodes CSVDSRGIEQFF.